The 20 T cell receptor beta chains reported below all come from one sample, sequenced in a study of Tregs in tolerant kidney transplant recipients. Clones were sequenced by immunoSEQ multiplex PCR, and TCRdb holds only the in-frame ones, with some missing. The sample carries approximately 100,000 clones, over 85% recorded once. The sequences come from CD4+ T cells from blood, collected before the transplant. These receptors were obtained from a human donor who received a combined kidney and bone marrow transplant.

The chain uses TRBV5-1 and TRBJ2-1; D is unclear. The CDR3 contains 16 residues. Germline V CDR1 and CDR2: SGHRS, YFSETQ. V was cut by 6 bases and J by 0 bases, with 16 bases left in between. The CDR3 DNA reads TGCGCCAGCACCGCAGTGCCCCTCAGCTCCTACAATGAGCAGTTCTTC. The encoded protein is CASTAVPLSSYNEQFF.

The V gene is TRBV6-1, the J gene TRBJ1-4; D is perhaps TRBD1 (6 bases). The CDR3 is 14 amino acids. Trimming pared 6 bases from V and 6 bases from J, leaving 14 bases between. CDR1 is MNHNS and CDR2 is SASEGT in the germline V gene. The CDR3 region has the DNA TGTGCCAGCAGGTTAACAGGGTTCGATGAAAAACTGTTTTTT. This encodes CASRLTGFDEKLFF.

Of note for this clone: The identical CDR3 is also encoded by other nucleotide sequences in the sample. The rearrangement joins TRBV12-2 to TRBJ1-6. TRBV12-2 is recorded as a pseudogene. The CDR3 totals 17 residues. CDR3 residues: CASRLGVVPNFNSPLHF. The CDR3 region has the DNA TGTGCAAGTCGCTTAGGCGTGGTCCCTAACTTTAATTCCCCCCTCCACTTT.

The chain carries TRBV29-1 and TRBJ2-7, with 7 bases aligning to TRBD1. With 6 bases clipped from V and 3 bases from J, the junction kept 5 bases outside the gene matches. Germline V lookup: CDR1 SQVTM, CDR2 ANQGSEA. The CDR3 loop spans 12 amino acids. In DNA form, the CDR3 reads TGCAGCGTAAGGGGACAGCACTACGAGCAGTACTTC. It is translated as CSVRGQHYEQYF.

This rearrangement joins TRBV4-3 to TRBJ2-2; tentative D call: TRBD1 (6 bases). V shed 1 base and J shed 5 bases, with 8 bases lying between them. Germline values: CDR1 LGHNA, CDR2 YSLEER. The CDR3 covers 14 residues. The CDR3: CASSQAGVTGELFF. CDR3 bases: TGCGCCAGCAGCCAAGCAGGGGTGACCGGGGAGCTGTTTTTT.

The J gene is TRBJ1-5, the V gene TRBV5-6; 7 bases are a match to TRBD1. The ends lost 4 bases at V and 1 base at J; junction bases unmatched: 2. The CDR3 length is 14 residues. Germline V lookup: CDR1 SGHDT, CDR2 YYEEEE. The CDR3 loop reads CASSKTGSNQPQHF. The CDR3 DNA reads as TGTGCCAGCAGCAAGACAGGGAGCAATCAGCCCCAGCATTTT.

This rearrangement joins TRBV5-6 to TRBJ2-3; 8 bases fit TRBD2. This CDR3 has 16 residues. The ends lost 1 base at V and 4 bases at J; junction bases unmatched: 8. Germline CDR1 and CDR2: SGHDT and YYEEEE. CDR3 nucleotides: TGTGCCAGCAGCTTGATGCGGGGGGCCGGCGCAGATACGCAGTATTTT. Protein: CASSLMRGAGADTQYF.

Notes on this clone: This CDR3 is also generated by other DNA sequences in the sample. CDR3 in amino acids: CASSSQNSPLHF. CDR3 coding DNA: TGTGCCAGCAGCTCACAAAATTCACCCCTCCACTTT. This chain links TRBV7-2 with TRBJ1-6; D is uncertain. There are 12 residues in the CDR3. Germline lookup yields CDR1 SGHTA and CDR2 FQGNSA. V lost 4 bases, J lost 7 bases, and 5 bases lay in between.

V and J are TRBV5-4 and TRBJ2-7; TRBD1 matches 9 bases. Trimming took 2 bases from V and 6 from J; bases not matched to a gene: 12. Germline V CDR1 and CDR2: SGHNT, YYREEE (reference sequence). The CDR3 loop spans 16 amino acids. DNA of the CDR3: TGTGCCAGCAGCTTTGGCTCTACAGGGGGCATAGGCGAGCAGTACTTC. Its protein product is CASSFGSTGGIGEQYF. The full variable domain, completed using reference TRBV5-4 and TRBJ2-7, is ETGVTQSPTHLIKTRGQQVTLRCSSQSGHNTVSWYQQALGQGPQFIFQYYREEENGRGNFPPRFSGLQFPNYSSELNVNALELDDSALYLCASSFGSTGGIGEQYFGPGTRLTVT.

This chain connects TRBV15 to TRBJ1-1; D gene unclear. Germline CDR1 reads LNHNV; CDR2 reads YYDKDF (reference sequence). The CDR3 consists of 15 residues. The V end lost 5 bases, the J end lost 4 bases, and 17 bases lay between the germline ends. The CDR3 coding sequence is TGTGCCACCAGCTCCAGCGCGGGGAAGGGCACTGAAGCTTTCTTT. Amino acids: CATSSSAGKGTEAFF.

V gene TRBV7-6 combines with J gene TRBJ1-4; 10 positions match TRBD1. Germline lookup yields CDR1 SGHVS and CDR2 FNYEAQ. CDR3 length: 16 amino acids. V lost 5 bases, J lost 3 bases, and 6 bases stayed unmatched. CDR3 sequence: CASSPLGQGSNEKLFF. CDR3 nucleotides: TGTGCCAGCAGCCCGTTGGGACAGGGGTCTAATGAAAAACTGTTTTTT.

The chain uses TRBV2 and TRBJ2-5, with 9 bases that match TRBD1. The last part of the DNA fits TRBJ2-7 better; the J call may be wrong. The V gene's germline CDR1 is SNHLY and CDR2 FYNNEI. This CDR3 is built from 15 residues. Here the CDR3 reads CASSLGQGRNYEQYF. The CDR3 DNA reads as TGTGCCAGCAGTTTGGGACAGGGACGGAACTACGAGCAGTACTTC.

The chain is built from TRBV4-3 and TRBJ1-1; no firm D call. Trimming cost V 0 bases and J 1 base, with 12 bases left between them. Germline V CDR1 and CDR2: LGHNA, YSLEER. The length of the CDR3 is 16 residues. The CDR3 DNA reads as TGCGCCAGCAGCCAAGATGTCGGCAGGCCGAACACTGAAGCTTTCTTT. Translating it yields CASSQDVGRPNTEAFF.

The chain's CDR3 is CGGGQAETQYF. The CDR3, as DNA: TGTGGGGGGGGACAGGCGGAGACCCAGTACTTC. The rearrangement uses TRBV2 and TRBJ2-5; D perhaps matches TRBD1 (8 bases). This CDR3 is built from 11 residues. Germline V gene data show CDR1 as SNHLY and CDR2 as FYNNEI.

The CDR3 here is CASSLGGTSLYEQYF. The CDR3 DNA follows: TGTGCCAGCAGCTTAGGAGGGACTAGCCTCTACGAGCAGTACTTC. V is TRBV7-2 and J is TRBJ2-7, with TRBD2 matching 9 bases. Germline-derived CDR1 and CDR2 are SGHTA and FQGNSA. The CDR3 loop spans 15 amino acids. The trim removed 1 base at V and 3 bases at J, leaving 4 bases unmatched.

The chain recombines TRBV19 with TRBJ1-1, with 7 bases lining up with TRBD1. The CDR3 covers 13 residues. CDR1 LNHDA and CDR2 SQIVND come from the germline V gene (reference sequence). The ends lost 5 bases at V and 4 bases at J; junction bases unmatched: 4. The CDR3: CASSYDRVTEAFF. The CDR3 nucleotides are TGTGCCAGTAGTTATGACAGGGTCACTGAAGCTTTCTTT.

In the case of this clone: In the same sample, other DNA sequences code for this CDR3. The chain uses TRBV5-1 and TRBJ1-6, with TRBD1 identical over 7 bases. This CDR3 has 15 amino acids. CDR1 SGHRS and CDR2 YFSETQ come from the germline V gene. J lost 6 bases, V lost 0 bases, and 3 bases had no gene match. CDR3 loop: CASSLVGQPNSPLHF. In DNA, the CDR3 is TGCGCCAGCAGCTTGGTGGGACAGCCTAATTCACCCCTCCACTTT. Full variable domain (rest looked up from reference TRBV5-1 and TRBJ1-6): KAGVTQTPRYLIKTRGQQVTLSCSPISGHRSVSWYQQTPGQGLQFLFEYFSETQRNKGNFPGRFSGRQFSNSRSEMNVSTLELGDSALYLCASSLVGQPNSPLHFGNGTRLTVT.

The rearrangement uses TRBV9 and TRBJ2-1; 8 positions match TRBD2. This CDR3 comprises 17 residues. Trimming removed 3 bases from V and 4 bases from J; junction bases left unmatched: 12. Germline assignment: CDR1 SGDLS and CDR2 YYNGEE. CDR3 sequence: CASSATTSGRKYNEQFF. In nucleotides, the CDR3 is TGTGCCAGCAGCGCCACTACTAGCGGCCGTAAATACAATGAGCAGTTCTTC.

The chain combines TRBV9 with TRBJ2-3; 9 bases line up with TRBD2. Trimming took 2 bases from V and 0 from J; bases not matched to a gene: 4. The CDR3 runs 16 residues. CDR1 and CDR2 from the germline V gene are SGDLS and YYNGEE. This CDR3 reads CASSVDLAGSTDTQYF. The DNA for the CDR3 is TGTGCCAGCAGCGTGGATCTAGCGGGGAGCACAGATACGCAGTATTTT.

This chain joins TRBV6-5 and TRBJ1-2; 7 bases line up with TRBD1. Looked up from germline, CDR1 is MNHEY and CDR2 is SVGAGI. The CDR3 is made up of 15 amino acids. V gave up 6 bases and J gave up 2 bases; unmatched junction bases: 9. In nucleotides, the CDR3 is TGTGCCAGCAGACGCTTCCGGGACAGCAACTATGGCTACACCTTC. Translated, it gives CASRRFRDSNYGYTF.